What follows are 21 T cell receptor beta chains derived from one specimen sequenced in a study of CD8+CD57+ T cells in acquired aplastic anemia (dated by TCRdb to the late 2010s). Sequencing was carried out with an Illumina HiSeq 2000. Profiling of TCR beta VDJ combinations and CDR3 sequences used genomic DNA as the template. The raw public reads went through TCRdb reprocessing: fastp at Q25, MiXCR clone calling, in-frame beta chains kept. A single entry per CDR3 protein holds the most common genes and DNA from its merged rows. In this sample the table shows 190,000 or so distinct CDR3 sequences, around 60% of which occur a single time. The leading ten clones occupy approximately 32% of the sample. Input material: sorted CD4+, CD8+, or CD8+CD57+ T cells (not recorded which) from PBMCs. These receptors all come from a human donor in good health.

This clonotype was seen repeatedly, ten times or more. The chain joins TRBV7-6 to TRBJ2-7, with D possibly being TRBD2 (6 bases). Germline CDR1 reads SGHVS; CDR2 reads FNYEAQ. With 1 base removed from V and 6 bases from J, the gap between germline ends came to 16 bases. This CDR3 is 15 amino acids long. The CDR3 DNA follows: TGTGCCAGCAGCTTAGAATTAGGGACTCTCAGCGAGCAGTACTTC. Amino acids: CASSLELGTLSEQYF.

This chain uses TRBV29-1 with TRBJ2-7, with 9 nucleotides matching TRBD1. With 1 base clipped from V and 3 bases from J, the junction kept 4 bases outside the gene matches. CDR1 SQVTM and CDR2 ANQGSEA come from the germline V gene. This CDR3 has 14 residues. CDR3 amino acids: CSVEGGGQGYEQYF. The CDR3 region has the DNA TGCAGCGTTGAAGGTGGGGGACAGGGCTACGAGCAGTACTTC.

This sequence joins TRBV20-1 and TRBJ2-7; 8 bases are a match to TRBD1. Trimming at V came to 0 bases and at J to 3 bases, leaving 4 bases not matched to a gene. The CDR3 extends over 14 amino acids. From germline, CDR1 is DFQATT and CDR2 SNEGSKA (reference sequence). This chain's CDR3 is CSARDYGQGYEQYF. CDR3 coding DNA: TGCAGTGCTAGAGACTACGGACAGGGCTACGAGCAGTACTTC.

This clonotype was recorded a few times. V is TRBV7-6 and J is TRBJ1-6; D remains unclear. This CDR3 has 16 amino acids. CDR1 SGHVS and CDR2 FNYEAQ come from the germline V gene. Trimming removed 1 base from V and 11 bases from J, with 18 bases in between. DNA for the CDR3: TGTGCCAGCAGCTTAGGTGGCAGCGGGTTGGGCGCACCCCTCCACTTT. Protein sequence: CASSLGGSGLGAPLHF.

The chain uses TRBV19 and TRBJ1-1; no clear D. The CDR3 runs to 13 residues. CDR1 and CDR2 (germline): LNHDA, SQIVND (reference sequence). The ends were cut back, 7 bases at V and 3 bases at J, with 12 bases in the middle. The CDR3 nucleotides read TGTGCCAGTACCCAGTCGTGGTACACTGAAGCTTTCTTT. Translated, it gives CASTQSWYTEAFF.

The genes are TRBV2 and TRBJ1-1; D might be TRBD1 (5 bases). Trimming removed 7 bases at V and 1 base at J, with 10 bases between. This CDR3 spans 13 amino acids. Germline V lookup: CDR1 SNHLY, CDR2 FYNNEI. CDR3 sequence: CASTTARNTEAFF. CDR3 in DNA: TGTGCCAGCACGACAGCCAGGAACACTGAAGCTTTCTTT.

CDR3 amino acids: CASSQMRDRGHNEQFF. CDR3 DNA: TGTGCCAGCAGCCAGATGCGGGACAGGGGGCACAATGAGCAGTTCTTC. The rearrangement uses TRBV5-4 and TRBJ2-1; TRBD1 matches 12 bases. V was pared by 4 bases and J by 5 bases, with 7 bases of the junction left unmatched. This CDR3 is built from 16 residues. CDR1 is SGHNT, CDR2 YYREEE, per germline (reference sequence).

This clonotype was seen many times. The rearrangement links TRBV11-2 to TRBJ2-7, with 7 bases identical to TRBD2. Looked up from germline, CDR1 is SGHAT and CDR2 is FQNNGV. J was trimmed by 3 bases and V by 5 bases; bases with no gene match: 13. The length of the CDR3 is 16 residues. CDR3 sequence: CASSVVLGGSFYEQYF. DNA of the CDR3: TGTGCCAGCAGCGTGGTCCTTGGCGGGAGTTTCTACGAGCAGTACTTC.

This clonotype has a count of ten or more. V usage is TRBV5-1 and J usage is TRBJ2-7; 9 bases fit TRBD2. With V trimmed by 4 bases and J by 0 bases, 17 bases remained unmatched. This CDR3 spans 19 amino acids. CDR1 and CDR2 (germline): SGHRS, YFSETQ. This CDR3 reads CASSTPSGREGTSSYEQYF. The CDR3 DNA sequence: TGCGCCAGCAGCACCCCCTCAGGGCGGGAGGGAACGAGCTCCTACGAGCAGTACTTC. Based on the CDR3 plus reference TRBV5-1 and TRBJ2-7, the full variable domain is KAGVTQTPRYLIKTRGQQVTLSCSPISGHRSVSWYQQTPGQGLQFLFEYFSETQRNKGNFPGRFSGRQFSNSRSEMNVSTLELGDSALYLCASSTPSGREGTSSYEQYFGPGTRLTVT.

Notes on this clonotype: This could be a read error, since a much larger clone is one nucleotide away. The chain joins TRBV11-3 to TRBJ2-7; 7 nucleotides align to TRBD2. The trim removed 1 base at V and 7 bases at J, leaving 13 bases unmatched. This CDR3 has 16 residues. CDR1 is SGHNT, CDR2 YENEEA, per germline. The CDR3 is CASSLVGRPPYNEQYF. The CDR3, as DNA: TGTGCCAGCAGCTTAGTCGGGAGGCCACCCTACAATGAGCAGTACTTC.

This chain joins TRBV7-9 and TRBJ2-3; D may correspond to TRBD1 or TRBD2 (5 bases each). V was pared by 5 bases and J by 5 bases, with 17 bases between. This CDR3 has 15 residues. In germline, CDR1 is SEHNR, CDR2 FQNEAQ (reference sequence). In DNA form, the CDR3 reads TGTGCCAGCAGCCCCCGGGACGGCGGCATAGATACGCAGTATTTT. It specifies CASSPRDGGIDTQYF.

This chain connects TRBV29-1 to TRBJ2-1; D is unclear. V was cut by 4 bases and J by 5 bases, with 3 bases left in between. Germline CDR1 and CDR2: SQVTM and ANQGSEA. The CDR3 consists of 10 residues. CDR3 DNA sequence: TGCAGCGTTGGAGACAATGAGCAGTTCTTC. Translated: CSVGDNEQFF.

The V and J genes are TRBV15 and TRBJ1-1; D is unclear. This CDR3 has 15 residues. CDR1 and CDR2 (germline): LNHNV, YYDKDF (reference sequence). Trimming shortened V by 0 bases and J by 0 bases, and 8 bases separated the two germline ends. The CDR3 DNA follows: TGTGCCACCAGCAGAGATGTACGGCTGAACACTGAAGCTTTCTTT. This sequence encodes CATSRDVRLNTEAFF.

This clonotype was counted only a few times. CDR3: CASSKGTSYEQYF. The CDR3 nucleotides read TGTGCCAGCAGCAAGGGGACTAGCTACGAGCAGTACTTC. This chain links TRBV7-6 with TRBJ2-7, with 8 bases lining up with TRBD2. J gave up 3 bases and V 5 bases, and 3 bases lay outside the gene matches. The CDR3 totals 13 residues. Germline V lookup: CDR1 SGHVS, CDR2 FNYEAQ.

This chain joins TRBV20-1 and TRBJ1-2; D might be TRBD1 (5 bases). The CDR3 extends over 14 amino acids. Trimming removed 1 base at V and 0 bases at J, with 9 bases between. Germline assignment: CDR1 DFQATT and CDR2 SNEGSKA (reference sequence). CDR3 in DNA: TGCAGTGCTAGAGCCGGGACGGCTAACTATGGCTACACCTTC. Its translation: CSARAGTANYGYTF.

V gene TRBV19 combines with J gene TRBJ1-1; 7 bases are a match to TRBD1. This CDR3 is 14 amino acids long. Unmatched junction bases numbered 3, after V lost 4 bases and J lost 1 base. Per germline, CDR1 LNHDA and CDR2 SQIVND (reference sequence). CDR3 loop: CASSTDRWNTEAFF. Here the CDR3 DNA reads TGTGCCAGTAGTACGGACAGGTGGAACACTGAAGCTTTCTTT.

The rearrangement joins TRBV20-1 to TRBJ1-1; the D gene is possibly TRBD1 (5 bases). Germline CDR1 and CDR2: DFQATT and SNEGSKA (reference sequence). Trimming left V 3 bases short and J 5 bases short, with 10 bases between. The CDR3 length is 12 residues. The CDR3: CSASRDWTEAFF. The CDR3 DNA is TGCAGTGCTAGCCGGGACTGGACTGAAGCTTTCTTT.

Turning to this clonotype: Given a much more abundant clone one base away, this may be a read error. The V gene is TRBV12-3 or TRBV12-4, the J gene TRBJ2-7; 9 nucleotides match TRBD1. The CDR3 length is 13 residues. The DNA for the CDR3 is TGTGCCAGCAGTGGGACAGGGAATTACGAGCGGTACTTC. Translating it yields CASSGTGNYERYF.

This clonotype has ten or more counts. This chain links TRBV6-5 with TRBJ2-1; D might be TRBD2 (5 bases). Deletions cut 2 bases from V and 6 bases from J, with 14 bases between. Looked up from germline, CDR1 is MNHEY and CDR2 is SVGAGI. This CDR3 region has 15 residues. The CDR3 DNA reads TGTGCCAGCAGTTACGGGATCGGGATGGGCAATGAGCAGTTCTTC. This translates into CASSYGIGMGNEQFF.

The chain is built from TRBV15 and TRBJ1-3; no firm D call. Germline V gene sequence: CDR1 LNHNV, CDR2 YYDKDF (reference sequence). This CDR3 comprises 13 residues. V was trimmed by 2 bases and J by 0 bases, leaving 2 bases between them. The CDR3: CATSRSSGNTIYF. CDR3 coding DNA: TGTGCCACCAGCAGAAGCTCTGGAAACACCATATATTTT.

The sample holds one count of this clonotype. At one of its ends the junction is not consistent with the germline gene, which may arise from a read error. The chain recombines TRBV27 with TRBJ2-3; D remains ambiguous. Germline loops: CDR1 MNHEY, CDR2 SMNVEV (reference sequence). CDR3 size: 14 residues. This CDR3 is CSSRRGRVADTQYF. The CDR3 region has the DNA TGTTCCAGCAGACGTGGAAGGGTAGCAGATACGCAGTATTTT.